The 26 T cell receptor beta chains reported below all come from one sample, sequenced in a study of blood T cell repertoires in COVID-19. The data were produced by immunoSEQ multiplex PCR, yet TCRdb's version contains in-frame clones alone and is incomplete. In the table there are more than 65,000 clones, 80% to 90% of which are singletons. Sequencing was performed on peripheral blood. The receptors stem from a man aged 50-60 years with active COVID-19.

This clone appeared a few times. V is TRBV27 and J is TRBJ2-1, with unresolved D. CDR3 size: 18 residues. The V and J ends lost 7 bases and 2 bases respectively, with 24 bases between them. The germline V gene encodes CDR1 MNHEY and CDR2 SMNVEV (reference sequence). The chain's CDR3 is CASTFNEAPECAYNEQFF. DNA for the CDR3: TGTGCCAGCACCTTTAATGAGGCCCCCGAGTGCGCCTACAATGAGCAGTTCTTC.

The count of this clone is one. The chain is built from TRBV11-2 and TRBJ2-1, with TRBD2 matching 13 bases. This CDR3 contains 15 residues. The germline V gene encodes CDR1 SGHAT and CDR2 FQNNGV. J lost 9 bases, V lost 3 bases, and 5 bases had no gene match. DNA for the CDR3: TGTGCCAGCAGCTTTACTAGCGGGGGGGCCGTTGAGCAGTTCTTC. Translated: CASSFTSGGAVEQFF.

V gene TRBV6-5 combines with J gene TRBJ1-2; weak D call: TRBD1 (5 bases). In germline, CDR1 is MNHEY, CDR2 SVGAGI. The CDR3 runs to 14 residues. The ends were cut back, 7 bases at V and 8 bases at J, with 20 bases in the middle. Here the CDR3 reads CASTLRRGLEGYTF. CDR3 sequence (DNA): TGTGCCAGCACCCTTAGACGGGGGTTGGAGGGCTACACCTTC.

The V gene is TRBV7-6, the J gene TRBJ2-3, with TRBD2 matching 16 bases. Trimming cost V 5 bases and J 5 bases; bases outside gene matches: 7. Germline V lookup: CDR1 SGHVS, CDR2 FNYEAQ. There are 17 residues in the CDR3. As DNA, the CDR3 is TGTGCCAGCAGCGTCCGGGGGACTAGCGGGAGGGAAGATACGCAGTATTTT. Amino acids: CASSVRGTSGREDTQYF.

This chain connects TRBV7-9 to TRBJ2-3, with D perhaps matching TRBD2 (6 bases). The CDR3 totals 17 residues. Trimming shortened V by 3 bases and J by 2 bases, and 18 bases separated the two germline ends. Germline CDR1 SEHNR, CDR2 FQNEAQ (reference sequence). Here the CDR3 DNA reads TGTGCCAGCAGCTTCCCGGGGGTTCCAGGGTCCACAGATACGCAGTATTTT. It specifies CASSFPGVPGSTDTQYF.

The V call is TRBV5-5, the J call TRBJ1-4; 7 nucleotides align to TRBD1. The CDR3 is made up of 19 amino acids. Germline CDR1 reads SGHKS; CDR2 reads YYEKEE (reference sequence). Trimming took 0 bases from V and 1 from J; bases not matched to a gene: 12. The CDR3: CASSLAEGGSQGTNEKLFF. The CDR3 bases are TGTGCCAGCAGCTTGGCCGAAGGGGGCTCCCAGGGAACTAATGAAAAACTGTTTTTT.

CDR3 amino acids: CASSQPGDRGRFGELFF. CDR3 sequence (DNA): TGTGCCAGCAGCCAGCCAGGGGACAGGGGGCGCTTCGGGGAGCTGTTTTTT. The chain is built from TRBV7-3 and TRBJ2-2, with 12 bases fitting TRBD1. J was trimmed by 7 bases and V by 5 bases; bases with no gene match: 11. This CDR3 has 17 amino acids. CDR1 is SGHTA and CDR2 is FQGTGA in the germline V gene.

This clone has more than one count but fewer than ten. The V and J genes are TRBV6-1 and TRBJ2-7; TRBD1 agrees at 7 bases. The CDR3 totals 15 residues. V lost 1 base and J lost 0; bases outside the gene matches: 3. Germline V CDR1 and CDR2: MNHNS, SASEGT. The CDR3 spells CASSEEGQPSYEQYF. CDR3 nucleotides: TGTGCCAGCAGTGAAGAGGGACAGCCCTCCTACGAGCAGTACTTC.

The chain links TRBV5-5 to TRBJ1-1; D might be TRBD1 (6 bases). This CDR3 spans 15 amino acids. V lost 4 bases and J 1 base, leaving 14 bases between the germline ends. Germline V gene data show CDR1 as SGHKS and CDR2 as YYEKEE (reference sequence). The CDR3 DNA sequence: TGTGCCAGCAGCCCCCGAGAAGGGGGGAACACTGAAGCTTTCTTT. Its protein product is CASSPREGGNTEAFF.

This sequence joins TRBV6-4 and TRBJ2-3; D uncertain. From germline, CDR1 is MRHNA and CDR2 SNTAGT. The CDR3 totals 11 residues. Trimming removed 6 bases from V and 6 bases from J, with 7 bases in between. CDR3 in amino acids: CASRGSDTQYF. The CDR3 DNA is TGTGCCAGCAGGGGCTCGGATACGCAGTATTTT.

CDR3 sequence (DNA): TGCGCCAGCAGCTTGCAGGGGGCAGGGGCTAATGAAAAACTGTTTTTT. It encodes CASSLQGAGANEKLFF. This chain connects TRBV5-1 to TRBJ1-4, with TRBD1 matching 8 bases. This CDR3 has 16 residues. V shed 1 base and J 3 bases; nucleotides not matched to a gene: 5. CDR1 is SGHRS, CDR2 YFSETQ, per germline.

The rearrangement uses TRBV5-1 and TRBJ1-2; 9 nucleotides align to TRBD1. Germline V gives CDR1 SGHRS, CDR2 YFSETQ. This CDR3 contains 15 residues. The trim removed 0 bases at V and 2 bases at J, leaving 2 bases unmatched. The CDR3 loop reads CASSLAGTGNYGYTF. In DNA, the CDR3 is TGCGCCAGCAGCTTGGCGGGGACAGGGAACTATGGCTACACCTTC.

The V call is TRBV10-3, the J call TRBJ2-7; perhaps TRBD2 as D (6 bases). Trimming removed 0 bases from V and 3 bases from J, with 15 bases in between. The CDR3 contains 16 residues. CDR1 is ENHRY, CDR2 SYGVKD, per germline. Here the CDR3 DNA reads TGTGCCATCAGTGAGTCTACCCCTGGGGGGAACTACGAGCAGTACTTC. It codes for CAISESTPGGNYEQYF.

This clone came up once. This chain joins TRBV19 and TRBJ2-1; 7 nucleotides match TRBD2. J lost 0 bases, V lost 5 bases, and 10 bases had no gene match. Germline V CDR1 and CDR2: LNHDA, SQIVND (reference sequence). The CDR3 length is 17 residues. The CDR3 protein is CASSLRLADRSYNEQFF. CDR3 bases: TGTGCCAGTAGTCTGCGACTAGCCGACCGCTCCTACAATGAGCAGTTCTTC.

V gene TRBV18 combines with J gene TRBJ2-1; 9 nucleotides align to TRBD2. The germline V gene has CDR1 KGHSH and CDR2 LQKENI. This CDR3 region has 16 residues. V dropped 0 bases and J dropped 5; count of bases not matched to a gene: 5. CDR3 region: CASSPPSGSGNNEQFF. The CDR3 coding sequence is TGTGCCAGCTCACCACCTAGCGGGAGTGGTAACAATGAGCAGTTCTTC. Based on the CDR3 plus reference TRBV18 and TRBJ2-1, the full variable domain is NAGVMQNPRHLVRRRGQEARLRCSPMKGHSHVYWYRQLPEEGLKFMVYLQKENIIDESGMPKERFSAEFPKEGPSILRIQQVVRGDSAAYFCASSPPSGSGNNEQFFGPGTRLTVL.

The genes are TRBV27 and TRBJ1-1; 9 bases match TRBD1. The CDR3 has 15 residues. The V and J ends lost 2 bases and 7 bases, in that order; junction bases with no gene match: 8. The germline gives CDR1 MNHEY, CDR2 SMNVEV (reference sequence). CDR3 nucleotides: TGTGCCAGCAGTTTAGCGGACAGGGGCTTTCGTGAAGCTTTCTTT. Its translation is CASSLADRGFREAFF.

The chain recombines TRBV27 with TRBJ2-7; D perhaps matches TRBD2 (7 bases). V lost 7 bases and J lost 3, with 16 bases in between. The CDR3 spans 14 residues. Germline V CDR1 and CDR2: MNHEY, SMNVEV (reference sequence). The CDR3 here is CASTPGGGLYEQYF. The CDR3, as DNA: TGTGCCAGCACCCCAGGCGGGGGCCTCTACGAGCAGTACTTC.

The chain combines TRBV9 with TRBJ2-2; D not resolved. With 2 bases removed from V and 3 bases from J, the gap between germline ends came to 8 bases. Germline CDR1 and CDR2: SGDLS and YYNGEE. The CDR3 is made up of 14 amino acids. The CDR3: CASSVSSDTGELFF. In DNA form, the CDR3 reads TGTGCCAGCAGCGTCTCCTCCGACACCGGGGAGCTGTTTTTT.

The chain employs TRBV7-2 and TRBJ2-2; TRBD2 might be the D (6 bases). Trimming shortened V by 4 bases and J by 5 bases, and 17 bases separated the two germline ends. The CDR3 is made up of 16 amino acids. From germline, CDR1 is SGHTA and CDR2 FQGNSA. This CDR3 reads CASSYRTGLLTGELFF. The CDR3 DNA is TGTGCCAGCAGCTACCGTACGGGACTTTTGACCGGGGAGCTGTTTTTT.

The CDR3 loop reads CASGTSGPYEQYF. In DNA form, the CDR3 reads TGTGCCAGCGGAACTAGCGGACCCTACGAGCAGTACTTC. V gene TRBV12-3 or TRBV12-4 combines with J gene TRBJ2-7; 8 positions match TRBD2. The CDR3 runs to 13 residues. The junction had 5 bases not matched to a gene; V was cut back by 8 bases and J by 2 bases.

The chain combines TRBV11-2 with TRBJ2-7; perhaps TRBD2 as D (6 bases). The CDR3 is made up of 14 amino acids. From germline, CDR1 is SGHAT and CDR2 FQNNGV. V lost 5 bases, J lost 2 bases, and 13 bases lay in between. CDR3 nucleotide sequence: TGTGCCAGCAGCGTTAGCGGACCTACCTACGAGCAGTACTTC. Its protein is CASSVSGPTYEQYF.

V and J are TRBV6-5 and TRBJ1-2; a possible D gene is TRBD1 (5 bases). Germline assignment: CDR1 MNHEY and CDR2 SVGAGI. The CDR3 spans 14 residues. Between the trimmed V and J ends, which lost 0 bases and 8 bases, there was a span of 13 bases. CDR3 region: CASSYSGGAQGYTF. CDR3 sequence (DNA): TGTGCCAGCAGTTACTCGGGAGGGGCCCAGGGCTACACCTTC.

The CDR3 nucleotides read TGTGCCAGCAGTAATGTCCCGGGACAGGAGAAGGCCCCTCGAATAAGCAATCAGCCCCAGCATTTT. It encodes CASSNVPGQEKAPRISNQPQHF. The chain is built from TRBV28 and TRBJ1-5; 8 positions agree with TRBD1. CDR1 and CDR2 (germline): MDHEN, SYDVKM. The CDR3 consists of 22 residues. V lost 5 bases and J lost 1; bases outside the gene matches: 25.

This rearrangement joins TRBV19 to TRBJ2-1; D gene unclear. CDR1 and CDR2 (germline): LNHDA, SQIVND (reference sequence). The CDR3 runs 14 residues. V was clipped by 3 bases and J by 0 bases, with 6 bases between them. CDR3: CASSITVSYNEQFF. The DNA for the CDR3 is TGTGCCAGTAGTATCACAGTCTCCTACAATGAGCAGTTCTTC.

The chain combines TRBV7-2 with TRBJ1-1; D call uncertain. CDR1 and CDR2 from the germline V gene are SGHTA and FQGNSA. V was shortened by 2 bases and J by 2 bases, with 9 bases between the two germline ends. CDR3 length equals 14 residues. The CDR3 DNA reads as TGTGCCAGCAGCTTATATGGAGGCAACACTGAAGCTTTCTTT. Protein sequence: CASSLYGGNTEAFF. Using reference TRBV7-2 and TRBJ1-1 for the parts outside the CDR3, the full variable domain is GAGVSQSPSNKVTEKGKDVELRCDPISGHTALYWYRQSLGQGLEFLIYFQGNSAPDKSGLPSDRFSAERTGGSVSTLTIQRTQQEDSAVYLCASSLYGGNTEAFFGQGTRLTVV.

The chain recombines TRBV4-3 with TRBJ2-7; possibly TRBD2 for D (6 bases). The germline gives CDR1 LGHNA, CDR2 YSLEER. V was cut by 1 base and J by 5 bases, with 15 bases left in between. This CDR3 comprises 15 residues. The CDR3, as DNA: TGCGCCAGCAGCCAAGCATCGGGAGTGAGCCACGAGCAGTACTTC. It codes for CASSQASGVSHEQYF.